Following are 3 T cell receptor beta chains from one sample sequenced in a study of graft-versus-host responses after intestinal transplantation. Only in-frame clones appear in the TCRdb table, and some are missing; sequencing was by immunoSEQ multiplex PCR. The table shows under 75,000 clones, with around 91% occurring only once. For these receptors, no antigen is known. The specimen comprised unstimulated CD8+ T cells sorted from spleen or lymph node cells, sampled before transplant. These receptors all stem from a human donor who was the organ donor for an intestinal transplant.

The chain has TRBV7-9 and TRBJ2-7, with D perhaps matching TRBD1 (5 bases). V lost 2 bases and J 6 bases, leaving 8 bases between the germline ends. The CDR3 covers 12 residues. Germline V gene sequence: CDR1 SEHNR, CDR2 FQNEAQ (reference sequence). The CDR3 bases are TGTGCCAGCAGCTTACAAGGGGTCGAGCAGTACGTC. Its translation: CASSLQGVEQYV.

The chain is built from TRBV9 and TRBJ1-1, with D possibly being TRBD1 (5 bases). V shed 7 bases and J shed 3 bases, with 16 bases lying between them. This CDR3 is built from 14 residues. CDR1 and CDR2 from the germline V gene are SGDLS and YYNGEE. The CDR3 here is CASGEWGEDTEAFF. The CDR3 DNA reads as TGTGCCAGCGGGGAGTGGGGGGAGGACACTGAAGCTTTCTTT.

This clone was picked up a small number of times. The chain has TRBV7-9 and TRBJ2-3; D gene unclear. There are 10 residues in the CDR3. CDR1 is SEHNR and CDR2 is FQNEAQ in the germline V gene (reference sequence). The CDR3 region is CASRGDTQYF. The CDR3 DNA follows: TGTGCTTCCCGCGGTGATACGCAGTATTTT.